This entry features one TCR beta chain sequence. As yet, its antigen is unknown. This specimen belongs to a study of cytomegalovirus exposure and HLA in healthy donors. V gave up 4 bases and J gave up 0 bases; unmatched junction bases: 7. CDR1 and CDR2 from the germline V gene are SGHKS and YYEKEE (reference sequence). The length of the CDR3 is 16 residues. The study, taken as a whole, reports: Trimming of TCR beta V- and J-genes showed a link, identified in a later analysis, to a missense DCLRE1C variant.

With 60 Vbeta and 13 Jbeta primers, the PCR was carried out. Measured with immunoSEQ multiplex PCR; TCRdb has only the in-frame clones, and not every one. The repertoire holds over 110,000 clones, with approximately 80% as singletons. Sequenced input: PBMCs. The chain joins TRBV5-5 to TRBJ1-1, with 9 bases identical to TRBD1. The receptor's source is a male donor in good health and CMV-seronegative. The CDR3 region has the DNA TGTGCCAGCAGCCCACAGGGGGCTAAAATGAACACTGAAGCTTTCTTT. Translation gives CASSPQGAKMNTEAFF.